The rows below give T cell receptor beta chains drawn from one sample of a study of STAT5B mutations in CD4+ large granular lymphocyte leukemia. The repertoire was sequenced with immunoSEQ multiplex PCR; TCRdb's copy has only in-frame clones and lacks some. Of tens of thousands of clones listed, roughly 79% are singletons. What was sequenced was CD4+ T cells from blood buffy coats. The source of these receptors is a human donor in good health. CDR3s include the opening cysteine and the closing phenylalanine or tryptophan. A D gene is named only where the DNA matches it firmly.

d_gene: NA
v_gene: TRBV14
j_gene: TRBJ1-1
CDR3nt: TGTGCCAGCAGCCCGGGGGCCGGACCTATGAACACTGAAGCTTTCTTT
CDR3aa: CASSPGAGPMNTEAFF

d_gene: NA
v_gene: TRBV19
j_gene: TRBJ1-1
CDR3nt: TGTGCCAGTAGTCTCTCTCTGAACACTGAAGCTTTCTTT
CDR3aa: CASSLSLNTEAFF